This T cell receptor (beta chain) is from a study of blood T cell repertoires in COVID-19. Across the whole study: Sources were T cells, B-cell-depleted T cells, or PBMCs; the material itself was cDNA or gDNA.

The ends lost 5 bases at V and 7 bases at J; junction bases unmatched: 5. This CDR3 is 13 amino acids long. Per the germline V gene, CDR1 is SGHVS and CDR2 is FQNEAQ. TCRdb's copy holds only in-frame clones and misses some; the assay was immunoSEQ multiplex PCR. The sample has about 120,000 clones; 69% are singletons. The V call is TRBV7-8, the J call TRBJ2-7; TRBD2 aligns across 10 bases. The TCR was taken from a woman aged 70-85 years with acute or convalescent COVID-19. Sequenced sample: peripheral blood. The CDR3 loop is CASSQAGGLEQYF. CDR3 coding DNA: TGTGCCAGCAGCCAAGCGGGGGGGCTGGAGCAGTACTTC. Using reference TRBV7-8 and TRBJ2-7 for the parts outside the CDR3, the full variable domain is GAGVSQSPRYKVAKRGQDVALRCDPISGHVSLFWYQQALGQGPEFLTYFQNEAQLDKSGLPSDRFFAERPEGSVSTLKIQRTQQEDSAVYLCASSQAGGLEQYFGPGTRLTVT.